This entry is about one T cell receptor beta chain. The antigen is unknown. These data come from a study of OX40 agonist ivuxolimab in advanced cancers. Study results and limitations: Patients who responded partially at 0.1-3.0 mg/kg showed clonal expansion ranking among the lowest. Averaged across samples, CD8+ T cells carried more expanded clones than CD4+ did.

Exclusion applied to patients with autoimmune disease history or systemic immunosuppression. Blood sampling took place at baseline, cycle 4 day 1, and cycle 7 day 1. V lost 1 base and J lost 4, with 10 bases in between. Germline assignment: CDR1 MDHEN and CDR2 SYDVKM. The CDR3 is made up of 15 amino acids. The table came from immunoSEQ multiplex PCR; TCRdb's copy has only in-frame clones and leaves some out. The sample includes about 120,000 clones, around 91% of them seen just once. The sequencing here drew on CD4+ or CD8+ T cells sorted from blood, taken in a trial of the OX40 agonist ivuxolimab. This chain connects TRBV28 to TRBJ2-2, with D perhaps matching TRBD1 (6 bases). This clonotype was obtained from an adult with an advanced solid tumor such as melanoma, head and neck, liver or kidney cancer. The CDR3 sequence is CASSLYGQPTGELFF. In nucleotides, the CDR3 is TGTGCCAGCAGTTTATACGGACAGCCCACCGGGGAGCTGTTTTTT.